The 9 T cell receptor beta chains presented below share a single source sample, sequenced in a study of blood T cell repertoires in COVID-19. Using immunoSEQ multiplex PCR, the repertoire was profiled, and TCRdb retains in-frame clones only, with some absent. The sample includes 110,000 to 150,000 clones, 85% of them seen just once. Sequencing was carried out using peripheral blood. Source of these receptors: a man aged 50 to 59 with acute or convalescent COVID-19.

The chain employs TRBV6-1 and TRBJ1-5; 8 nucleotides agree with TRBD1. Trimming cost V 3 bases and J 2 bases; bases outside gene matches: 0. Germline V gene data show CDR1 as MNHNS and CDR2 as SASEGT. The CDR3 length is 14 residues. The CDR3 here is CASSETGGNQPQHF. The CDR3 DNA follows: TGTGCCAGCAGTGAGACAGGGGGCAATCAGCCCCAGCATTTT.

In this sample, this clone turned up once. The chain joins TRBV9 to TRBJ2-2, with 9 bases fitting TRBD1. CDR1 and CDR2 (germline): SGDLS, YYNGEE. Trimming at V came to 2 bases and at J to 3 bases, leaving 2 bases not matched to a gene. This CDR3 region has 15 residues. The CDR3 region is CASSVGTGYTGELFF. CDR3 DNA sequence: TGTGCCAGCAGCGTCGGGACAGGGTACACCGGGGAGCTGTTTTTT. Full variable domain (rest looked up from reference TRBV9 and TRBJ2-2): DSGVTQTPKHLITATGQRVTLRCSPRSGDLSVYWYQQSLDQGLQFLIQYYNGEERAKGNILERFSAQQFPDLHSELNLSSLELGDSALYFCASSVGTGYTGELFFGEGSRLTVL.

The rearrangement joins TRBV24-1 to TRBJ2-7, with TRBD1 matching over 7 bases. Per the germline V gene, CDR1 is KGHDR and CDR2 is SFDVKD. Trimming cost V 4 bases and J 6 bases; bases outside gene matches: 11. This CDR3 is 15 amino acids long. The CDR3 is CATSDRQGATSEQYF. In DNA form, the CDR3 reads TGTGCCACCAGTGACAGACAGGGAGCTACTTCCGAGCAGTACTTC.

J is TRBJ2-2 and V is TRBV14; 10 bases align to TRBD2. Germline CDR1 is SGHDN and CDR2 is FVKESK. The V gene end was trimmed by 4 bases and the J gene end by 5 bases; junction bases not matched to a gene: 1. This CDR3 has 14 amino acids. The CDR3 is CASSRSGGTGELFF. In DNA form, the CDR3 reads TGTGCCAGCAGCCGTAGCGGGGGGACCGGGGAGCTGTTTTTT.

Regarding this clone: The DNA is left out, because the CDR3 cannot be placed on it with certainty; the CDR3 is given as TCRdb lists it. The chain employs TRBV29-1 and TRBJ1-2; the table names TRBD1, a call not compared with the DNA. The germline CDR1 and CDR2 sequences are SQVTM and ANQGSEA. 11 amino acids form the CDR3, both terminal residues included. CDR3 protein: CSVGQGSVPLF.

The chain uses TRBV19 and TRBJ1-2; 12 positions agree with TRBD1. There are 15 residues in the CDR3. Losses at the gene ends were 3 bases for V and 8 bases for J; bases not matched to a gene: 7. The germline gives CDR1 LNHDA, CDR2 SQIVND (reference sequence). CDR3 amino acids: CASSISGQGARGYTF. The DNA for the CDR3 is TGTGCCAGTAGTATTTCGGGACAGGGGGCACGGGGCTACACCTTC.

This chain joins TRBV6-1 and TRBJ1-5; D is unresolved. V lost 1 base and J lost 6, with 4 bases in between. CDR1 is MNHNS, CDR2 SASEGT, per germline. This CDR3 is 12 amino acids long. CDR3 in DNA: TGTGCCAGCAGTGAAGGGAGTCAGCCCCAGCATTTT. Translated, it gives CASSEGSQPQHF.

The chain carries TRBV11-3 and TRBJ2-3; 7 nucleotides line up with TRBD2. Per the germline V gene, CDR1 is SGHNT and CDR2 is YENEEA. CDR3 size: 13 residues. The J segment lost 4 bases and the V segment lost 3 bases, leaving 1 base of the junction unmatched. Written as DNA, the CDR3 is TGTGCCAGCAGCTTGACTAGCTCAGATACGCAGTATTTT. As protein: CASSLTSSDTQYF.

This chain joins TRBV6-2 or TRBV6-3 and TRBJ2-1; 9 bases are a match to TRBD1. The CDR3 totals 13 residues. The germline gives CDR1 MNHEY, CDR2 SVGEGT. V lost 5 bases and J lost 8; bases outside the gene matches: 4. CDR3 nucleotides: TGTGCCAGCAGTAGGGACAGGGACCATGAGCAGTTCTTC. Its translation is CASSRDRDHEQFF.